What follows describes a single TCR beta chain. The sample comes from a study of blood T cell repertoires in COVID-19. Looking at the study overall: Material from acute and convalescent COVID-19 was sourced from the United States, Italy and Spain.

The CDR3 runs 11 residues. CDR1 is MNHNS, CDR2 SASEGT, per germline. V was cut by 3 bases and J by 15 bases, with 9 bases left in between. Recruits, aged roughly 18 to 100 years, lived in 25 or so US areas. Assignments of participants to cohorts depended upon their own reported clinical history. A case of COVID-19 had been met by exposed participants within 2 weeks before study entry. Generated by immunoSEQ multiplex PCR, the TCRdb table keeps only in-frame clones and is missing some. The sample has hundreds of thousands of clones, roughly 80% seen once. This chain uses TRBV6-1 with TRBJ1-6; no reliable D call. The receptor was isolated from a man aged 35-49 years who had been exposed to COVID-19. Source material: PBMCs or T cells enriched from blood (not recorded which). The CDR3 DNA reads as TGTGCCAGCAGTGATCCTATCCACCTCCACTTT. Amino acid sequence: CASSDPIHLHF.